The source of this TCR beta chain is a study of blood T cells in healthy people across ages (dated by TCRdb to the mid-2010s). Study-wide context: In model experiments, template switching captured roughly one uniquely barcoded TCR beta cDNA molecule for every two T cells. To avoid experimental bias, donors of different ages were spread randomly across the sequencing lanes. Four age groups were formed from the donors: young (average approximately 15 years), middle-aged (approximately 40), aged (62) and long-lived (about 80). For two donors (one aged 18 to 29 and one aged 80 or older), the study analyzed two additional independent replicas of 1 million unique cDNA reads from the same blood draw. Age-related changes in TCR beta repertoire diversity were measured in the study by deep sequencing normalized with unique cDNA molecular identifiers.

This clonotype has more than one count but fewer than ten. Which antigen it targets is not known. Per-base quality was not reported, and no clone a single base away is much larger than it. The germline V gene provides CDR1 MDHEN and CDR2 SYDVKM. At the junction V is shortened by 4 bases and J by 2 bases, with 12 bases in between. Including the terminal cysteine and phenylalanine, the CDR3 comprises 14 residues. The read is trimmed to its CDR3 DNA, 42 bases read in frame from base 1. The donors were roughly 40 Caucasian individuals from Russia, aged roughly 6 to 90 years, who were systemically healthy. Each donor gave about 9.7 milliliters of peripheral blood, drawn into EDTA-treated Vacutainer tubes. Ficoll-Paque density-gradient centrifugation was used to isolate PBMCs, with at least 6 million per sample. Total RNA was extracted from PBMCs with Trizol reagent, with at least 6 micrograms obtained per sample. The percentages of naive CD45RAhigh/CD27high T cells were determined by flow cytometry on a PBMC aliquot from every donor.

Receptors were amplified or captured by 5' RACE. This sample was sequenced with an Illumina HiSeq 2500. A second roughly 7 to 11 cycle PCR used a sample-barcoded 5' primer and a J-beta primer mix. A unique molecular identifier was introduced onto each TCR beta cDNA molecule by a template-switch 5' adaptor carrying 12 random nucleotides. At least 2.5 million CDR3-containing paired-end reads were obtained from each sample. First-strand cDNA synthesis was performed from all RNA using the Mint cDNA synthesis kit, with priming by a TRBC-specific oligonucleotide. After uracil-DNA glycosylase treatment, a first 18-cycle PCR used universal primers M1SS and BC2_uni_R on all cDNA. The published analysis was carried out like this. For normalization, 1 million high-quality reads, each with a distinct molecular identifier, were randomly selected from each sample. Instead of being binned into consensus sequences, reads that shared molecular identifiers were thrown out. MiTCR, with a Q25 quality threshold and the strictest error-elimination algorithm, was used for CDR3 identification, clonotype clustering and error correction. A nonparametric unseen species model with Euler transformation was used to estimate a lower bound on total TCR beta diversity. Starting from the raw public reads, TCRdb applied fastp trimming at Q25, assembled clones with MiXCR and retained in-frame beta chains. All rows with the same CDR3 protein become a single entry with the most common DNA and genes. The V and J calls and clone size come from TCRdb's table, not from the authors' own analysis. This sample is represented by approximately 800,000 distinct CDR3 sequences; approximately 35% of them were singletons. The ten most abundant clones make up 10% to 15% of the sample.

The investigation overall reported the following: Observed TCR beta diversity correlated strongly with the percentage of naive T cells measured by flow cytometry. Conclusive comparison of naive and antigen-experienced compartments was prevented by the profiling of bulk unsorted PBMCs. Observed TCR beta diversity per million T cells fell roughly linearly with age, and a significant reduction was already apparent by age roughly 40. Because the CMV infection status of the donors was unknown, age-related changes in expanded clonotypes may potentially have been confounded. Estimates of total diversity based on one million sequenced T cells were considered lower bounds and underestimates. Compared with the aged group, the long-lived group had more naive CD4+ T cells, fewer expanded clones and increased TCR diversity, suggesting age selection.

The clonotype comes from a man between 18 and 29 years old in good health. The sequenced sample was blood. The chain links TRBV28 with TRBJ2-7, with the D gene tentatively TRBD1 or TRBD2, based on 5 matching bases in each. The CDR3 protein: CASSSAGTTYEQYF. The nucleotides are TGTGCCAGCAGTTCAGCCGGGACGACCTACGAGCAGTACTTC.